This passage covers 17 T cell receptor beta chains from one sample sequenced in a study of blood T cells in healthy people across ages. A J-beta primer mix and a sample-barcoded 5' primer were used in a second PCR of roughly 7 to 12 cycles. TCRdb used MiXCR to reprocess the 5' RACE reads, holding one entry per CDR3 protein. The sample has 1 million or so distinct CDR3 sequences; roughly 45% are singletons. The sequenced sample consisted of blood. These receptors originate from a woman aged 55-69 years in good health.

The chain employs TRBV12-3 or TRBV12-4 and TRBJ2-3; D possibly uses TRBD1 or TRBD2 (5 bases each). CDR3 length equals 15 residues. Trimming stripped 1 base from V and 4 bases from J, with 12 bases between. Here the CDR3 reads CASSLVEGLADTQYF. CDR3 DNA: TGTGCCAGCAGTTTAGTCGAGGGGTTGGCAGATACGCAGTATTTT.

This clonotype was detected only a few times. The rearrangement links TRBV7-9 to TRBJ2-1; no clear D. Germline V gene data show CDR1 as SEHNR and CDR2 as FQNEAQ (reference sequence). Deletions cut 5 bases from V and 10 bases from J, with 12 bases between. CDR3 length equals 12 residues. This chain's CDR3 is CASSPSVREQFF. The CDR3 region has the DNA TGTGCCAGCAGCCCAAGTGTTCGAGAGCAGTTCTTC. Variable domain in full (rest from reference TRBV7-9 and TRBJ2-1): DTGVSQNPRHKITKRGQNVTFRCDPISEHNRLYWYRQTLGQGPEFLTYFQNEAQLEKSRLLSDRFSAERPKGSFSTLEIQRTEQGDSAMYLCASSPSVREQFFGPGTRLTVL.

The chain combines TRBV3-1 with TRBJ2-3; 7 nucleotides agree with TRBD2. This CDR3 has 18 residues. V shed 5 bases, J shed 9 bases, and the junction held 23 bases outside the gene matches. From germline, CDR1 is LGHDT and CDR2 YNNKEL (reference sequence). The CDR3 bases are TGTGCCAGCAGCGACTCAACCGTAGCGGGCCGCGTTTTCGAGACGCAGTATTTT. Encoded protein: CASSDSTVAGRVFETQYF.

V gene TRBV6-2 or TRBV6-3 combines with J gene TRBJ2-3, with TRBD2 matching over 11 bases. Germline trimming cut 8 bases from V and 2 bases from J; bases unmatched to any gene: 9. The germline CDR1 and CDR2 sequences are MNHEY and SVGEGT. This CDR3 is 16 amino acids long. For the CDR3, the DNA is TGTGCCAGCGGTCTCGGACTAGCGGGTTTCACAGATACGCAGTATTTT. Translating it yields CASGLGLAGFTDTQYF.

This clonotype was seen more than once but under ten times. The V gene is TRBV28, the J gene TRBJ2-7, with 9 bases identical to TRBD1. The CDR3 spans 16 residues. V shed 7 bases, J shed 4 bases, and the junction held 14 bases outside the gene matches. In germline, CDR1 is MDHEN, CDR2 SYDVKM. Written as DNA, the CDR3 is TGTGCCAGCACCTTAGGGAGGGGACAGGGTATTTACGAGCAGTACTTC. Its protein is CASTLGRGQGIYEQYF.

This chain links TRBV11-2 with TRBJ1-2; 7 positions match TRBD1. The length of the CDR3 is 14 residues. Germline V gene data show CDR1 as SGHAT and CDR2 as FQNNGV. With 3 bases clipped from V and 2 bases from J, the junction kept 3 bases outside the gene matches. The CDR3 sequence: CASSLTGLNYGYTF. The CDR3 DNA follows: TGTGCCAGCAGCTTGACAGGGTTAAACTATGGCTACACCTTC.

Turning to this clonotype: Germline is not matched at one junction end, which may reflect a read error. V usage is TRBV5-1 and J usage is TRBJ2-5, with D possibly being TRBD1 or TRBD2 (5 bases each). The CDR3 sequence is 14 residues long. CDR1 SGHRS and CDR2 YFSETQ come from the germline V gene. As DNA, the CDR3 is TGCGTCAGCAGCTTGGCCATGGGGGTCGAGACCCAGTACTTC. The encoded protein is CVSSLAMGVETQYF.

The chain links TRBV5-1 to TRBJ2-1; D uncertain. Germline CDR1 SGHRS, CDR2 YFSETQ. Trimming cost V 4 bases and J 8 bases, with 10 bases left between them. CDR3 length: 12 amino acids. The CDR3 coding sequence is TGCGCCAGCAGCACGACTCCCTATGAGCAGTTCTTC. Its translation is CASSTTPYEQFF.

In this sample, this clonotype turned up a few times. CDR3 amino acids: CASSRSGFQFF. Written as DNA, the CDR3 is TGTGCCAGCAGCCGATCGGGGTTTCAGTTCTTC. This chain connects TRBV5-6 to TRBJ2-1; possibly TRBD2 for D (5 bases). Trimming cost V 4 bases and J 13 bases, with 12 bases left between them. The CDR3 loop spans 11 amino acids. Germline values: CDR1 SGHDT, CDR2 YYEEEE. The whole variable domain, filled in from reference TRBV5-6 and TRBJ2-1, reads DAGVTQSPTHLIKTRGQQVTLRCSPKSGHDTVSWYQQALGQGPQFIFQYYEEEERQRGNFPDRFSGHQFPNYSSELNVNALLLGDSALYLCASSRSGFQFFGPGTRLTVL.

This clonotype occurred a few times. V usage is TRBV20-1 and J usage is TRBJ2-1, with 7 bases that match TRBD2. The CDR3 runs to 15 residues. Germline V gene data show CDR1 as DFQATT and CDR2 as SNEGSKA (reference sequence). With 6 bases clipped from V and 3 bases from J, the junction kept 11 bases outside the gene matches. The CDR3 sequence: CSAIKREKLYNEQFF. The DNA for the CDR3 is TGCAGTGCCATAAAGCGGGAAAAACTCTACAATGAGCAGTTCTTC.

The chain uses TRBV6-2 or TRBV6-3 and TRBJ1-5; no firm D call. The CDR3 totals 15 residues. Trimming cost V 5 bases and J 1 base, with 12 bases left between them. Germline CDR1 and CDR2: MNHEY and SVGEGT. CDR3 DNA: TGTGCCAGCAGTCAAATGGGGAGGAGCAATCAGCCCCAGCATTTT. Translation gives CASSQMGRSNQPQHF.

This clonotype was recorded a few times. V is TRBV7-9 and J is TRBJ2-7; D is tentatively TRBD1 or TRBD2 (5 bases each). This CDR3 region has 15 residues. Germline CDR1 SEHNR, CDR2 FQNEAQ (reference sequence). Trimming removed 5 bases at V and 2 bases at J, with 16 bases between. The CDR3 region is CASSRREGPTYEQYF. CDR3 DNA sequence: TGTGCCAGCAGCCGCCGCGAGGGACCCACCTACGAGCAGTACTTC.

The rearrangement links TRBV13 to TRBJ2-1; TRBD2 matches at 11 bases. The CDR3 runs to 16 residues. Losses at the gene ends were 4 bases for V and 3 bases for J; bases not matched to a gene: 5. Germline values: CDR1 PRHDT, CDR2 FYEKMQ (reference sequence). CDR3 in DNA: TGTGCCAGCAGCTCGCTAGGGACTAGCGGCTACAATGAGCAGTTCTTC. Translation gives CASSSLGTSGYNEQFF.

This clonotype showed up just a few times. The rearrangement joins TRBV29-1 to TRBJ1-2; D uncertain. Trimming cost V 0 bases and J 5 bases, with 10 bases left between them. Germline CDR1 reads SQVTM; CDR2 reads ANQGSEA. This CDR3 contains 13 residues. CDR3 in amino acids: CSVEDTIIYGYTF. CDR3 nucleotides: TGCAGCGTTGAAGACACGATAATATATGGCTACACCTTC.

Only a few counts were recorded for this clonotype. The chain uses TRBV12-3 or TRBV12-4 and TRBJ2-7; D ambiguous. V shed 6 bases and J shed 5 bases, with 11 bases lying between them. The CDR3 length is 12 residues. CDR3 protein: CASSLGWDEQYF. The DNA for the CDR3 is TGTGCCAGCAGCCTCGGGTGGGACGAGCAGTACTTC.

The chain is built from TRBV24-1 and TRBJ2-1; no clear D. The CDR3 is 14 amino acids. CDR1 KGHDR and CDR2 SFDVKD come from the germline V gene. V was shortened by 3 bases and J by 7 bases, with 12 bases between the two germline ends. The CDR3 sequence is CATSDANSLNEQFF. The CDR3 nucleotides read TGTGCCACCAGTGATGCGAACAGCCTAAATGAGCAGTTCTTC.

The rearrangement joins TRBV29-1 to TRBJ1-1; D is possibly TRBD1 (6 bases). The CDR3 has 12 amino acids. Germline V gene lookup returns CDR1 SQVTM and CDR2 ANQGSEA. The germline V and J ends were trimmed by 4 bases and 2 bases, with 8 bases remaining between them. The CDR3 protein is CSVGTDNTEAFF. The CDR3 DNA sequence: TGCAGCGTTGGGACAGACAACACTGAAGCTTTCTTT.